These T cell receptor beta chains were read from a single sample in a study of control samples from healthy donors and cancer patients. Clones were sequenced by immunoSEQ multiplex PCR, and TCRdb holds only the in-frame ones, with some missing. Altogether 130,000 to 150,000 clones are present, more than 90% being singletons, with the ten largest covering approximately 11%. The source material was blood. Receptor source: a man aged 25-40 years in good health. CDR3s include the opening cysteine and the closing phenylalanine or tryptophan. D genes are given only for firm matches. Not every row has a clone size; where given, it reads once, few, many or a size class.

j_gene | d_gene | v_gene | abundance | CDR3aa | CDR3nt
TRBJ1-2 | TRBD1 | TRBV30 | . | CAWGKTGGGYTF | TGTGCCTGGGGGAAGACAGGGGGAGGCTACACCTTC
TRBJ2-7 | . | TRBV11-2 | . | CASSRVRETYEQYF | TGTGCCAGCAGCCGCGTTCGGGAAACCTACGAGCAGTACTTC
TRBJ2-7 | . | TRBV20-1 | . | CSATGVTQYF | TGCAGTGCTACAGGCGTGACGCAGTACTTC
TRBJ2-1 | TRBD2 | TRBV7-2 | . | CASSLVRTSEQFF | TGTGCCAGCAGCTTAGTGCGGACTAGTGAGCAGTTCTTC
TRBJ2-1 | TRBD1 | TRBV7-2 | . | CASSFRDRYNEQFF | TGTGCCAGCAGCTTCCGGGACAGGTACAATGAGCAGTTCTTC
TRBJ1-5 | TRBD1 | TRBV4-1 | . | CASSLKVWDRGLGSNQPQHF | TGCGCCAGCAGCCTTAAAGTATGGGACAGGGGGTTAGGGAGCAATCAGCCCCAGCATTTT
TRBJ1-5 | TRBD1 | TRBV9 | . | CASSPHRGLQPQHF | TGTGCCAGCAGCCCTCACAGGGGGCTTCAGCCCCAGCATTTT
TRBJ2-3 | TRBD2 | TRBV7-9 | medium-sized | CASSLGASGSTDTQYF | TGTGCCAGCAGCTTAGGGGCTAGCGGGAGCACAGATACGCAGTATTTT
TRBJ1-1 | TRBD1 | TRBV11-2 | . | CASSSVRPADRYAFF | TGTGCCAGCAGCTCAGTAAGACCTGCGGACAGGTACGCTTTCTTT
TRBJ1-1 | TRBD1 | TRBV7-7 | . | CASSLAKTGIYEAFF | TGTGCTAGCAGCTTAGCCAAGACAGGGATATATGAAGCTTTCTTT
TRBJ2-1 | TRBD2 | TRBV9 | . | CASSPRIAGHNEQFF | TGTGCCAGCAGCCCCCGCATAGCGGGGCACAATGAGCAGTTCTTC
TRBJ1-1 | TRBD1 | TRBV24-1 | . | CATSEGTGVRAEAFF | TGTGCCACCAGTGAAGGGACAGGAGTGAGGGCTGAAGCTTTCTTT
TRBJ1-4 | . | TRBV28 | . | CASSFNRKLFF | TGTGCCAGCAGTTTTAACAGAAAACTGTTTTTT
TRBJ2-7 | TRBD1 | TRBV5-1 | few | CASSPGTALAEQYF | TGCGCCAGCAGCCCAGGGACAGCTCTCGCCGAGCAGTACTTC
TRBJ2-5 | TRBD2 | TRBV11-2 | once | CASRPEGGLAGGGTQYF | TGTGCCAGCAGACCCGAGGGGGGACTAGCGGGAGGCGGGACCCAGTACTTC
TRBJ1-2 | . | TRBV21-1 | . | CASSNQHRRGYGYTF | TGTGCCAGCAGCAACCAACATAGGCGGGGTTATGGCTACACCTTC
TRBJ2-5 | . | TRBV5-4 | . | CASSHPGGETQYF | TGTGCCAGCAGTCATCCCGGGGGCGAGACCCAGTACTTC
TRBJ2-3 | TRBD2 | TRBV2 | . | CASSGLASGSLSPDTQYF | TGTGCCAGCAGTGGACTAGCGAGTGGGAGCTTAAGTCCAGATACGCAGTATTTT
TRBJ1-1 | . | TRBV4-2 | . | CASSQELSRKAFF | TGTGCCAGCAGCCAAGAGTTGTCCCGAAAAGCTTTCTTT
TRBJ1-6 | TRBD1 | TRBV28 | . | CASSPGQGISPLHF | TGTGCCAGCAGTCCCGGACAGGGGATTTCACCCCTCCACTTT
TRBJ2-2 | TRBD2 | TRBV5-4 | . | CASSVGLAGNTGELFF | TGTGCCAGCAGCGTAGGACTAGCGGGTAATACCGGGGAGCTGTTTTTT
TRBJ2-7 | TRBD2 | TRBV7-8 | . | CASSFGTSGPYEQYF | TGTGCCAGCAGCTTCGGGACTAGCGGTCCCTACGAGCAGTACTTC
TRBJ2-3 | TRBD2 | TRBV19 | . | CASSIKPAGVGTDTQYF | TGTGCCAGTAGTATAAAACCAGCGGGAGTGGGCACAGATACGCAGTATTTT
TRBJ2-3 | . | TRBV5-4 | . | CASSFGGVGRTDTQYF | TGTGCCAGCAGCTTCGGAGGAGTGGGGCGCACAGATACGCAGTATTTT
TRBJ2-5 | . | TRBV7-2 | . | CASSLYPPTVQETQYF | TGTGCCAGCAGCTTATATCCCCCGACAGTACAAGAGACCCAGTACTTC
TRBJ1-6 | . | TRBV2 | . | CASLTGLTLHF | TGTGCCAGCCTTACTGGTTTAACCCTCCACTTT
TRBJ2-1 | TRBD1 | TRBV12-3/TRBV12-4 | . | CASRDRGEQFF | TGTGCCAGCAGGGACAGGGGAGAGCAGTTCTTC
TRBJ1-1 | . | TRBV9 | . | CASSVAEGNTEAFF | TGTGCCAGCAGCGTAGCGGAGGGTAACACTGAAGCTTTCTTT
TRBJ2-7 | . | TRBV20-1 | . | CSVRRGNEQYF | TGCAGTGTACGTAGGGGTAACGAGCAGTACTTC
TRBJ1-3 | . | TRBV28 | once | CASSLYRWYSGNTIYF | TGTGCCAGCAGTTTATACCGGTGGTACTCTGGAAACACCATATATTTT
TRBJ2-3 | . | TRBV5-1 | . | CASSLTAATSTDTQYF | TGCGCCAGCAGCTTGACGGCAGCTACTAGCACAGATACGCAGTATTTT
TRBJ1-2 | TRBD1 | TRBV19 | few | CASSIRNPRDRTSSRYGYTF | TGTGCCAGTAGTATAAGAAACCCTCGGGACAGGACATCATCGAGGTATGGCTACACCTTC
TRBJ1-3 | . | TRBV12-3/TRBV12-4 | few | CASSTGTGNTIYF | TGTGCCAGCAGTACGGGGACAGGAAACACCATATATTTT
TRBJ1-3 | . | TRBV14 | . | CASSQGGLGNTIYF | TGTGCCAGCAGCCAAGGGGGACTGGGAAACACCATATATTTT